Listed here is a single T cell receptor beta chain. Antigen specificity is unknown. V lost 4 bases and J lost 1, with 13 bases in between. Germline loops: CDR1 SQVTM, CDR2 ANQGSEA. The CDR3 contains 14 residues. The sample comes from a study of T-cell memory formation after mild COVID-19. Regarding the study as a whole: A subset of responding clones appeared in pre-infection memory, suggesting cross-reactive memory joined.

TCRdb passed the 5' RACE reads through MiXCR, listing each CDR3 protein once. The table records under 600,000 distinct CDR3 sequences, roughly 22% of them present only once. Sequenced sample: PBMCs or a T cell subset sorted from them (not recorded which). The TCR sequence derives from an adult woman who had mild COVID-19 (a few samples of this study predate the infection). Cell type and time point are not known. The chain recombines TRBV29-1 with TRBJ1-1; D gene unclear. CDR3 region: CSVAPRQSNTEAFF. Written as DNA, the CDR3 is TGCAGCGTTGCCCCCCGACAATCGAACACTGAAGCTTTCTTT.